The sample holds a few counts of the clone carrying this TCR beta chain. Its antigen is undetermined. This sample's treatment: oral pan-JAK inhibitor, 5-10 mg twice daily. RNA was extracted and reverse transcribed into cDNA as the sequencing template. Here immunoSEQ multiplex PCR was the method, and the copy in TCRdb shows in-frame clones only, minus some. The sample has fewer than 150,000 clones, 50% to 75% seen once. The sample originates from a study of CD8+ T cells in alopecia areata. Whole-study results and caveats: Sharing of TCR sequences between patients (possibly for HLA-related reasons) was less clear than in mice. Many expanded lesional clones stayed in scalp and blood while on tofacitinib.

CDR3 size: 13 residues. Between the trimmed V and J ends, which lost 2 bases and 2 bases, there was a span of 10 bases. Per germline, CDR1 SQVTM and CDR2 ANQGSEA. This chain joins TRBV29-1 and TRBJ2-7; the D gene is possibly TRBD2 (5 bases). The sequence was collected from a human donor with alopecia areata. Sequencing was performed on CD8+ T cells sorted from blood, taken at week 4, from a patient treated with tofacitinib. The CDR3 nucleotides are TGCAGCGTTGAATTGGACTCCGCCTACGAGCAGTACTTC. As protein: CSVELDSAYEQYF.